These T cell receptor beta chains were read from a single sample in a study of siplizumab effects on memory and regulatory T cells. Method: immunoSEQ multiplex PCR; TCRdb's copy keeps in-frame clones and lacks some. Here the sample spans some 62,000 clones, roughly 80% being singletons. The sequenced sample was memory CD4+ T cells sorted from blood. The source of these receptors is a human donor in good health. Each CDR3 is given with its conserved first and last residue.

TRBV13	TRBJ1-2	CASSEDRGRIYGYTF
TRBV19	TRBJ1-1	CASSVRAGGTEAFF
TRBV14	TRBJ2-3	CASSQGLDSWTDTQYF
TRBV7-8	TRBJ1-4	CASRYAHGRGRNEKLFF
TRBV10-3	TRBJ1-5	CAISESGRSNQPQHF
TRBV30	TRBJ2-7	CASNTGEAHEQYF
TRBV9	TRBJ1-3	CASSVGGTSGNTIYF
TRBV27	TRBJ2-6	CASSLYPPGQGSSGANVLTF
TRBV29-1	TRBJ1-1	CSVRETANTEAFF
TRBV21-1	TRBJ1-1	CASPVEGEAEAFF
TRBV6-6	TRBJ1-2	CASERANNYGYTF
TRBV4-2	TRBJ1-1	CASSQGDRVNTEAFF
TRBV10-3	TRBJ2-5	CAISARAGGSQETQYF
TRBV5-4	TRBJ1-2	CASSLEQGQIYGYTF
TRBV5-6	TRBJ2-1	CASANLAGFYNEQFF
TRBV21-1	TRBJ2-4	CASSKVGWALQAKNIQYF
TRBV2	TRBJ1-2	CASSELGDRAGDGYTF
TRBV6-6	TRBJ2-7	CASSEPYEQYF
TRBV19	TRBJ1-5	CASSYQSQPQHF
TRBV6-1	TRBJ2-7	CASSEGGGSYEQYF
TRBV20-1	TRBJ1-1	CSAGWTTTFF
TRBV7-8	TRBJ2-7	CASSLGGGGLAETYEQYF
TRBV7-9	TRBJ2-6	CASSPVSANVLTF
TRBV2	TRBJ2-2	CGGRRDTGELFF
TRBV4-1	TRBJ2-5	CASSQRQDGTGGSGETQYF
TRBV19	TRBJ2-4	CASSIWEGGQKNIQYF
TRBV19	TRBJ1-5	CASNRDRVGQPQHF
TRBV29-1	TRBJ2-3	CSVTTSGSWDTQYF
TRBV7-9	TRBJ2-7	CASSLQGAYEQYF
TRBV25-1	TRBJ1-1	CASSDQDTRNTEAFF
TRBV27	TRBJ2-7	CASSLKAIAGARGSYEQYF
TRBV18	TRBJ1-4	CASSPRENEKLFF
TRBV28	TRBJ2-3	CASSFGGLGTDTQYF
TRBV5-4	TRBJ1-6	CASSSPEISYNSPLHF
TRBV7-3	TRBJ2-7	CASSWTGDYEQYF
TRBV18	TRBJ2-1	CASSIGQALYNEQFF
TRBV19	TRBJ2-3	CASSIVKDTQYF
TRBV27	TRBJ2-5	CASSKSFETQYF
TRBV6-1	TRBJ2-1	CASSALSRRNEQFF
TRBV5-1	TRBJ2-1	CASTGLAGVDEQFF
TRBV10-3	TRBJ2-7	CAISDATEPYEQYF
TRBV18	TRBJ1-2	CASSLHPGQYTF
TRBV7-3	TRBJ2-1	CASSPGGPGYNEQFF
TRBV6-5	TRBJ1-2	CASSYHNDGTYGYTF
TRBV7-2	TRBJ2-1	CASRPTSGGYSGEQFF
TRBV10-3	TRBJ2-5	CAISADRVHQETQYF
TRBV6-1	TRBJ1-5	CASSDGGLNQPQHF
TRBV30	TRBJ1-1	CARRVAGGSMNTEAFF
TRBV6-5	TRBJ2-1	CASSDSGGPYNEQFF
TRBV7-2	TRBJ1-5	CASSLVAGGHSNQPQHF